Each of the 12 T cell receptor beta chains below was sequenced from the same sample in a study of CD8+CD57+ T cells in acquired aplastic anemia. Genomic DNA served as template for TCR beta VDJ and CDR3 profiling. TCRdb passed the reads through MiXCR, listing each CDR3 protein once. The profile covers more than 150,000 distinct CDR3 sequences, with about 47% appearing a single time and under 3.5% taken by the ten largest. The specimen sequenced was sorted CD4+, CD8+, or CD8+CD57+ T cells (not recorded which) from PBMCs. Receptors were obtained from a human donor in good health.

The J gene is TRBJ2-1, the V gene TRBV19; 9 positions agree with TRBD1. This CDR3 region has 13 residues. V shed 10 bases, J shed 7 bases, and the junction held 8 bases outside the gene matches. Germline V gene data show CDR1 as LNHDA and CDR2 as SQIVND (reference sequence). CDR3: CATEGTGWNEQFF. The CDR3 DNA reads as TGTGCCACCGAGGGGACAGGGTGGAATGAGCAGTTCTTC. The full variable domain, completed using reference TRBV19 and TRBJ2-1, is DGGITQSPKYLFRKEGQNVTLSCEQNLNHDAMYWYRQDPGQGLRLIYYSQIVNDFQKGDIAEGYSVSREKKESFPLTVTSAQKNPTAFYLCATEGTGWNEQFFGPGTRLTVL.

The gene calls are TRBV7-8 and TRBJ2-7; 9 bases are shared with TRBD1. With V trimmed by 2 bases and J by 0 bases, 2 bases remained unmatched. CDR1 is SGHVS and CDR2 is FQNEAQ in the germline V gene. The CDR3 is 15 amino acids. CDR3: CASSLTDRGSYEQYF. In DNA, the CDR3 is TGTGCCAGCAGCTTAACGGACAGGGGCTCCTACGAGCAGTACTTC.

The sample holds many counts of this clonotype. V usage is TRBV7-9 and J usage is TRBJ2-3; D is perhaps TRBD1 (6 bases). V shed 5 bases and J shed 4 bases, with 22 bases lying between them. Germline lookup yields CDR1 SEHNR and CDR2 FQNEAQ (reference sequence). There are 17 residues in the CDR3. The CDR3 is CASSQLRQVLESDTQYF. The CDR3 coding sequence is TGTGCCAGCAGCCAATTACGACAGGTTTTGGAATCAGATACGCAGTATTTT.

This clonotype was seen at least ten times. The chain combines TRBV20-1 with TRBJ2-7, with TRBD2 identical over 13 bases. The CDR3 has 14 amino acids. Trimming at V came to 6 bases and at J to 2 bases, leaving 4 bases not matched to a gene. Germline lookup yields CDR1 DFQATT and CDR2 SNEGSKA (reference sequence). The CDR3: CSAGTSGDTYEQYF. CDR3 in DNA: TGCAGTGCAGGGACTAGCGGGGACACCTACGAGCAGTACTTC.

This clonotype was counted at least ten times. The chain recombines TRBV2 with TRBJ1-1; TRBD1 matches 10 bases. Germline V gives CDR1 SNHLY, CDR2 FYNNEI. The CDR3 is made up of 14 amino acids. The V segment lost 5 bases and the J segment 6 bases; nucleotides outside the gene matches: 6. The CDR3 DNA follows: TGTGCCAGCAGTAAGACAGGGGGCAACGCTGAAGCTTTCTTT. This sequence encodes CASSKTGGNAEAFF.

The chain couples TRBV2 to TRBJ2-4, with TRBD1 as a possible D gene (8 bases). This CDR3 has 12 residues. The V and J ends lost 9 bases and 7 bases respectively, with 13 bases between them. Germline CDR1 and CDR2: SNHLY and FYNNEI. The CDR3 reads CARQQGGNIQYF. The CDR3 DNA follows: TGTGCCAGGCAACAGGGGGGGAACATTCAGTACTTC.

The chain joins TRBV29-1 to TRBJ1-4, with D uncertain. CDR3 length: 11 amino acids. Germline loops: CDR1 SQVTM, CDR2 ANQGSEA. Trimming removed 4 bases at V and 8 bases at J, with 8 bases between. CDR3 sequence reads: CSVAVQEKLFF. CDR3 bases: TGCAGCGTTGCGGTCCAGGAAAAACTGTTTTTT.

A word on this clonotype: It may be a read error: a sequence one base away is much more abundant. The rearrangement joins TRBV5-4 to TRBJ1-4; D is unclear. The CDR3 is made up of 13 amino acids. Trimming pared 4 bases from V and 4 bases from J, leaving 8 bases between. Per germline, CDR1 SGHNT and CDR2 YYREEE (reference sequence). The CDR3 coding sequence is TGTGCCAGCAGCATGCGGGGTAATGAAAAACTGTTTTTT. This encodes CASSMRGNEKLFF.

For this clonotype: With a much larger clone just one base away, this may be a read error. This likely comes from a read error, as the CDR3 has no conserved phenylalanine or tryptophan at its end. The limits of the CDR3 on the DNA are not certain, so only TCRdb's listed CDR3 is given. The chain couples TRBV7-3 to TRBJ2-2. The V gene's germline CDR1 is SGHTA and CDR2 FQGTGA. The length of the CDR3 is 13 amino acids, counting both ends. The CDR3 reads CASSPANTGELLL.

The chain links TRBV25-1 to TRBJ2-1, with D possibly TRBD1 on 5 matching bases. The J call may be faulty, since TRBJ2-5 better matches the DNA end. CDR3 length: 16 amino acids. Germline V gene lookup returns CDR1 MGHDK and CDR2 SYGVNS. The CDR3 region has the DNA TGTGCCAGCAGTGATAGGTGGGCAGGGTACCAAGAGACCCAGTACTTC. The encoded protein is CASSDRWAGYQETQYF.

This clonotype showed up many times. V gene TRBV7-2 combines with J gene TRBJ2-1, with 7 nucleotides matching TRBD2. V was clipped by 2 bases and J by 7 bases; unmatched bases: 8. This CDR3 has 15 amino acids. Germline CDR1 and CDR2: SGHTA and FQGNSA. CDR3: CASSLTSGVWNEQFF. Written as DNA, the CDR3 is TGTGCCAGCAGCTTAACGAGCGGGGTCTGGAATGAGCAGTTCTTC.

This rearrangement joins TRBV15 to TRBJ2-3, with D possibly TRBD2 on 5 matching bases. CDR3 length equals 17 residues. V dropped 5 bases and J dropped 1 base, with 19 bases sitting between them. The germline V gene has CDR1 LNHNV and CDR2 YYDKDF (reference sequence). The CDR3 region has the DNA TGTGCCACCAGCGGGGAGTTGACCGATTCAGGCACAGATACGCAGTATTTT. This sequence encodes CATSGELTDSGTDTQYF. Full variable domain (missing parts from reference TRBV15 and TRBJ2-3): DAMVIQNPRYQVTQFGKPVTLSCSQTLNHNVMYWYQQKSSQAPKLLFHYYDKDFNNEADTPDNFQSRRPNTSFCFLDIRSPGLGDTAMYLCATSGELTDSGTDTQYFGPGTRLTVL.